These 5 T cell receptor beta chains were all obtained from the same sample, sequenced in a study of blood T cells in healthy people across ages. The second PCR ran about 6 to 11 cycles with a sample-barcoded 5' primer and J-beta primers. MiXCR, run by TCRdb on the 5' RACE reads, gives a single entry per CDR3 protein. Counted here are under 800,000 distinct CDR3 sequences, roughly 45% occurring once; the ten biggest clones make up 20% to 25%. Sequenced material: blood. The source is an older woman in good health.

About this clonotype itself: One end of the junction fails to match germline, which may point to a read error. The chain joins TRBV7-9 to TRBJ2-5; TRBD2 aligns across 8 bases. Germline V CDR1 and CDR2: SEHNR, FQNEAQ (reference sequence). CDR3 length: 13 residues. CDR3 nucleotides: TGTGCCGGCAGCCCGGGGGGGCCAGAGACCCAGTACTTC. Translating it yields CAGSPGGPETQYF.

This clonotype was counted at least ten times. J is TRBJ2-1 and V is TRBV20-1; D is perhaps TRBD2 (6 bases). With 6 bases removed from V and 0 bases from J, the gap between germline ends came to 12 bases. The germline gives CDR1 DFQATT, CDR2 SNEGSKA (reference sequence). The CDR3 is 14 residues long. CDR3 loop: CSAPRDFSYNEQFF. The CDR3 nucleotides are TGCAGTGCGCCCCGGGACTTCTCCTACAATGAGCAGTTCTTC.

The chain carries TRBV6-1 and TRBJ2-5, with D unclear. In germline, CDR1 is MNHNS, CDR2 SASEGT. The ends were cut back, 6 bases at V and 1 base at J, with 12 bases in the middle. This CDR3 contains 14 residues. The CDR3 reads CASRPTWGQETQYF. CDR3 nucleotide sequence: TGTGCCAGCAGACCCACGTGGGGCCAAGAGACCCAGTACTTC.

A remark on this clonotype: An end of the junction differs from the germline gene, which may be a read error. The chain joins TRBV30 to TRBJ1-4; tentatively, D is TRBD1 (5 bases). The germline V gene encodes CDR1 GTSNPN and CDR2 SVGIG (reference sequence). The CDR3 runs 14 residues. The CDR3: CAGSLRQGQEKLFF. CDR3 bases: TGTGCCGGGAGTTTGAGGCAGGGCCAGGAAAAACTGTTTTTT.

This clonotype turned up a few times. The V gene is TRBV2, the J gene TRBJ1-4, with D maybe TRBD1 (5 bases). Trimming took 3 bases from V and 8 from J, leaving 13 bases between them. The CDR3 sequence is 14 residues long. The germline CDR1 and CDR2 sequences are SNHLY and FYNNEI. The CDR3 DNA follows: TGTGCCAGCAGTGAGGGGAGGGGAGGCGAAAAACTGTTTTTT. It is translated as CASSEGRGGEKLFF.